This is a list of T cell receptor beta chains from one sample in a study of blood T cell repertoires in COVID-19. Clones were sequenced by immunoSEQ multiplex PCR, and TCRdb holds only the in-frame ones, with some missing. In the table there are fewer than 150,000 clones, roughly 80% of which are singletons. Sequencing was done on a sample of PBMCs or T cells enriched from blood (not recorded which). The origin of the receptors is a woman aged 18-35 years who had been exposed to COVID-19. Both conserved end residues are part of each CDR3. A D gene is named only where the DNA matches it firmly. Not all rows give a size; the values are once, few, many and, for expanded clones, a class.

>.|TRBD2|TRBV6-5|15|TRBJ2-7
TGTGCCAGCAACCTAGCGGGAGGACTCTCCTACGAGCAGTACTTC
CASNLAGGLSYEQYF
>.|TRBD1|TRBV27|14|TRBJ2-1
TGTGCCAGCAGTTTATCGTGGACAGGGCTTGAGCAGTTCTTC
CASSLSWTGLEQFF
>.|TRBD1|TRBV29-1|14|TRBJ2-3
TGCAGCGTTCCCTTAGGACAGGGGAAAGATACGCAGTATTTT
CSVPLGQGKDTQYF
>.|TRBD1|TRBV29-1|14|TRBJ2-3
TGCAGCGTAGGGACAGGGACTAGCACAGATACGCAGTATTTT
CSVGTGTSTDTQYF
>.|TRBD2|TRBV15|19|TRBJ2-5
TGTGCCACCAGCAGAGGCAGACTAGCGGGAGGGGGAGGCCAAGAGACCCAGTACTTC
CATSRGRLAGGGGQETQYF
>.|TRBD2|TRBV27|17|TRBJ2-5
TGTGCCAGCAGTCCCCGGGTGACTAGCGGGAGGAGGGAGACCCAGTACTTC
CASSPRVTSGRRETQYF
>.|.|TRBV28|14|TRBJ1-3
TGTGCCAGCGTTAAGGGGGGGACTGGAAACACCATATATTTT
CASVKGGTGNTIYF
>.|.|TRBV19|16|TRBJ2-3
TGTGCCAGTAGTATAGGGACTTACCATAGCACAGATACGCAGTATTTT
CASSIGTYHSTDTQYF
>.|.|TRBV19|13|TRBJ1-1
TGTGCCAGTAAAACAGGGACGAACACTGAAGCTTTCTTT
CASKTGTNTEAFF
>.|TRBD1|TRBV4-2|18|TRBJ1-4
TGTGCCAGCAGCCAAAACACAGGGGAGGTCTTGAAGTATGAAAAACTGTTTTTT
CASSQNTGEVLKYEKLFF
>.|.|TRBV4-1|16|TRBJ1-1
TGCGCCAGCAGCCAATTCTCGGTACTGCCGGGCACTGAAGCTTTCTTT
CASSQFSVLPGTEAFF
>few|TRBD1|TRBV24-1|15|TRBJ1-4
TGTGCCACCAGTGAATTAACAGGGGGCAGTGAAAAACTGTTTTTT
CATSELTGGSEKLFF
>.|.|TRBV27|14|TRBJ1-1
TGTGCCAGCAGTCTCGCGGGAAGGGGCACTGAAGCTTTCTTT
CASSLAGRGTEAFF
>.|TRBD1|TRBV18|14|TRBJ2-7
TGTGCCAGCTCACCGACAGGGACGAACTACGAGCAGTACTTC
CASSPTGTNYEQYF
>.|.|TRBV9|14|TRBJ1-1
TGTGCCAGCAGCGTAGTGCCAGAGAACACTGAAGCTTTCTTT
CASSVVPENTEAFF
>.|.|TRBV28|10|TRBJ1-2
TGTGCCAGCGGGGCTTATGGCTACACCTTC
CASGAYGYTF
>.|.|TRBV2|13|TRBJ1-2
TGTGCCAGCAGTGACACAGGAAACTATGGCTACACCTTC
CASSDTGNYGYTF
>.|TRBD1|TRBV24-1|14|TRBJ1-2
TGTGCCACCAGTGATTCGGGACAGGGCCGCGGCTACACCTTC
CATSDSGQGRGYTF
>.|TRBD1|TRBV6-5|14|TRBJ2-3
TGTGCCAGCAGTTACTCGGGACAGGCACATACGCAGTATTTT
CASSYSGQAHTQYF
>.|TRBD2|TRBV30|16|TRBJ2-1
TGTGCCTGGAGCCCTCTAGGTGGGACTAGCGGAAATGAGCAGTTCTTC
CAWSPLGGTSGNEQFF
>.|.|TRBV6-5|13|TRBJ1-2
TGTGCCAGCAGTCCCGACACCTCCCATGGCTACACCTTC
CASSPDTSHGYTF
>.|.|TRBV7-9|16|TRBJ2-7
TGTGCCAGCAGCTTAGAAGTCTCTAGTTCGTGGAGGGAGCAGTACTTC
CASSLEVSSSWREQYF
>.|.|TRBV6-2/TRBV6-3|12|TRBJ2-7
TGTGCCAGCAGTTACTCGAGCGGGCAGCAGTACTTC
CASSYSSGQQYF
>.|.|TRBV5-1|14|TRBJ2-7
TGCGCCAGCAGCTTAGACACCTCCTTTGGGGAGCAGTACTTC
CASSLDTSFGEQYF
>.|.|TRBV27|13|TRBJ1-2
TGTGCCAGCAGTTTTAATAAAGCGGATGGCTACACCTTC
CASSFNKADGYTF
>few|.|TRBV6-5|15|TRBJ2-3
TGTGCCAGCCGCGTACCCGGGTGGAGCACAGATACGCAGTATTTT
CASRVPGWSTDTQYF
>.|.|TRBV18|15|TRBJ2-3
TGTGCCAGCTCACCACCTCTGCAGGGCACAGATACGCAGTATTTT
CASSPPLQGTDTQYF
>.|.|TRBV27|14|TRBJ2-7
TGTGCCAGCAGTTTCTCCGGAGGGATCTACGAGCAGTACTTC
CASSFSGGIYEQYF
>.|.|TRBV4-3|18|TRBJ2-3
TGCGCCAGCAGCCAAGCGACAACTAGCTCCGGTGCGTACGATACGCAGTATTTT
CASSQATTSSGAYDTQYF
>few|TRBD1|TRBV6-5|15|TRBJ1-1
TGTGCCAGGCACCGGGACAGTCTTAAGAACACTGAAGCTTTCTTT
CARHRDSLKNTEAFF
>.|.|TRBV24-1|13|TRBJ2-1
TGTGCCACCAGTCCCGGAGGGGTCAATGAGCAGTTCTTC
CATSPGGVNEQFF
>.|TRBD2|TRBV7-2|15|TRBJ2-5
TGTGCCAGCAGCTTAGGGACTAGCGGAACAGAGACCCAGTACTTC
CASSLGTSGTETQYF
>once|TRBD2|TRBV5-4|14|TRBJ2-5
TGTGCCAGCAGCGGGGGGGGGTACCAAGAGACCCAGTACTTC
CASSGGGYQETQYF
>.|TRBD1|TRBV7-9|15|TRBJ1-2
TGTGCCACGAAGAGACAGGGGGATATTAACTATGGCTACACCTTC
CATKRQGDINYGYTF
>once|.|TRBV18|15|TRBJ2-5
TGTGCCAGCTCACCCTCCAGCGGTTCCCAAGAGACCCAGTACTTC
CASSPSSGSQETQYF
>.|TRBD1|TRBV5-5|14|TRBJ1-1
TGTGCCAGCAGCAATGACAGGGGAAACACTGAAGCTTTCTTT
CASSNDRGNTEAFF
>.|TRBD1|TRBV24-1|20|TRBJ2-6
TGTGCCACCAGTGATTTTATGGCTCCGGGACAGTCAGCTGGGGCCAACGTCCTGACTTTC
CATSDFMAPGQSAGANVLTF
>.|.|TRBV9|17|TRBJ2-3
TGTGCCAGCAGCGTAGCAACGGCGGGGTTTAGCACAGATACGCAGTATTTT
CASSVATAGFSTDTQYF
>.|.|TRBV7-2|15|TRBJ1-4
TGTGCCAGCAGCTTAGGTCCGGGGTTGGGTGAAAAACTGTTTTTT
CASSLGPGLGEKLFF
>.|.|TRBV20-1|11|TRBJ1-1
TGCAGTGCGCAGGATAACACTGAAGCTTTCTTT
CSAQDNTEAFF
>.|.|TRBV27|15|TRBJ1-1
TGTGCCAGCAGTTTGGCGCAAACCAGGGTCTCTGAAGCTTTCTTT
CASSLAQTRVSEAFF
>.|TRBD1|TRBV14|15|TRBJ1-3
TGTGCCAGCAGCCAACCCAGGACAGGGGTAAACACCATATATTTT
CASSQPRTGVNTIYF
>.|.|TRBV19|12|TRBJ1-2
TGTGCCAGTAGCGCCCAGGGCTATGGCTACACCTTC
CASSAQGYGYTF
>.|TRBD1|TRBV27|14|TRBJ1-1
TGTGCCAGCAGGAGAGAGACAGGGGGTACTGAAGCTTTCTTT
CASRRETGGTEAFF
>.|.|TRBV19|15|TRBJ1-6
TGTGCCAGTAGTCTGCGGGGACCGGAAAATTCACCCCTCCACTTT
CASSLRGPENSPLHF
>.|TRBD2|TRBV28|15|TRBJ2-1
TGTGCCAGCAGTTTATTAGCTAGCGGGAACAATGAGCAGTTCTTC
CASSLLASGNNEQFF
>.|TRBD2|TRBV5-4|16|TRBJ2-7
TGTGCCAGCAGCCCGAGGGAAGCGGGACGGACCTACGAGCAGTACTTC
CASSPREAGRTYEQYF
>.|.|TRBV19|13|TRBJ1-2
TGTGCCAGTAGTATCGTCTACCGCGCGGGCTACACCTTC
CASSIVYRAGYTF
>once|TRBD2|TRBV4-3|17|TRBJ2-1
TGCGCCAGCAGCCATCAATACAGCGGGAGTACGGACAATGAGCAGTTCTTC
CASSHQYSGSTDNEQFF
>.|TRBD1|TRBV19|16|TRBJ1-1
TGTGCCAGTAGTATCGGGACAGGCTCCTTCACCACTGAAGCTTTCTTT
CASSIGTGSFTTEAFF
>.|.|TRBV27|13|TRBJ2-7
TGTGCCAGCAGCGTGACAAGAGCCTACGAGCAGTACTTC
CASSVTRAYEQYF
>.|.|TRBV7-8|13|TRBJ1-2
TGTGCCAGCAGCTTCGAGGGATCCCGGGGCTACACCTTC
CASSFEGSRGYTF
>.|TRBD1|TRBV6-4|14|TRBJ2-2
TGTGCCAGCAGCACAGGGGTGGACACCGGGGAGCTGTTTTTT
CASSTGVDTGELFF
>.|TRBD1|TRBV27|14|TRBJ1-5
TGTGCCAGCAGTGACAGGGGGCCGGACGGGCCCCAGCATTTT
CASSDRGPDGPQHF
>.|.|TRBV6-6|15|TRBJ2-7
TGTGCCAGCAGTTACGAAACTAGGTCTACCTACGAGCAGTACTTC
CASSYETRSTYEQYF
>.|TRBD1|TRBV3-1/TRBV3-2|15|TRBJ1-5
TGTGCCAGCAGCCAAGCATGGACAGGGAAACAGCCCCAGCATTTT
CASSQAWTGKQPQHF
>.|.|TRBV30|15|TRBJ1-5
TGTGCCTGGAGTGTAGCCGGGGGGAGCAATCAGCCCCAGCATTTT
CAWSVAGGSNQPQHF
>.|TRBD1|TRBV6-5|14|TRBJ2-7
TGTGCCAGCAGCCCCGGGACAGGGGTCTACGAGCAGTACTTC
CASSPGTGVYEQYF